These T cell receptor beta chains were read from a single sample in a study of vaccination and CD4 T cells after COVID-19. These receptors have no known antigen. TCRdb analysed the PCR reads with MiXCR anew, one entry per CDR3 protein. Of more than 14,000 distinct CDR3 sequences in the sample, less than 60% were seen once. Sequences were derived from cultured CD4+ T cells from blood, sampled after SARS-CoV-2 vaccination. These receptors were taken from a human donor with COVID-19. Both conserved end residues are part of each CDR3. The order of the fields is CDR3 length, J gene, clone size, V gene, D gene, CDR3 protein, CDR3 DNA. D genes are given only for firm matches. The size entry is marked missing in some rows and otherwise reads once, few, many or a size class.

length: 14
J: TRBJ2-3
size: -
V: TRBV6-5
D: TRBD2
CDR3: CASSYYLAGDTQYF
DNA: TGTGCCAGCAGTTACTATCTAGCGGGGGATACGCAGTATTTT

length: 15
J: TRBJ1-2
size: once
V: TRBV10-3
D: -
CDR3: CAISDMTASNYGYTF
DNA: TGTGCCATCAGTGATATGACAGCCTCTAACTATGGCTACACCTTC

length: 11
J: TRBJ1-1
size: -
V: TRBV2
D: -
CDR3: CASRVETEAFF
DNA: TGTGCCTCCAGGGTAGAGACTGAAGCTTTCTTT

length: 15
J: TRBJ1-4
size: -
V: TRBV12-3/TRBV12-4
D: -
CDR3: CASSPSVGLGEKLFF
DNA: TGTGCCAGCAGTCCATCGGTGGGATTGGGGGAAAAACTGTTTTTT

length: 17
J: TRBJ2-6
size: -
V: TRBV5-4
D: -
CDR3: CASSPADGPLRANVLTF
DNA: TGTGCCAGCAGCCCAGCGGACGGACCTCTGAGGGCCAACGTCCTGACTTTC

length: 17
J: TRBJ1-6
size: -
V: TRBV6-2/TRBV6-3
D: -
CDR3: CASSPQSSGIYNSPLHF
DNA: TGTGCCAGCAGTCCCCAGAGTTCCGGGATCTATAATTCACCCCTCCACTTT

length: 15
J: TRBJ1-1
size: -
V: TRBV6-5
D: -
CDR3: CASSYSGTVNTEAFF
DNA: TGTGCCAGCAGTTACTCCGGGACTGTGAACACTGAAGCTTTCTTT

length: 13
J: TRBJ2-7
size: few
V: TRBV2
D: TRBD1
CDR3: CATWDRGTYEQYF
DNA: TGTGCCACCTGGGACAGGGGGACCTACGAGCAGTACTTC

length: 15
J: TRBJ1-3
size: -
V: TRBV20-1
D: TRBD1
CDR3: CSAAEGGHSGNTIYF
DNA: TGCAGTGCCGCCGAAGGGGGCCACTCTGGAAACACCATATATTTT

length: 14
J: TRBJ2-2
size: -
V: TRBV29-1
D: TRBD1
CDR3: CSVRGQGATGELFF
DNA: TGCAGCGTTAGGGGACAGGGGGCCACCGGGGAGCTGTTTTTT

length: 13
J: TRBJ2-2
size: -
V: TRBV7-2
D: -
CDR3: CASSNRNTGELFF
DNA: TGTGCCAGCAGTAACAGGAACACCGGGGAGCTGTTTTTT

length: 16
J: TRBJ2-1
size: -
V: TRBV12-3/TRBV12-4
D: TRBD2
CDR3: CASRPPGTSGGNEQFF
DNA: TGTGCCAGCAGGCCCCCGGGGACTAGCGGGGGCAATGAGCAGTTCTTC

length: 15
J: TRBJ2-1
size: -
V: TRBV7-2
D: TRBD2
CDR3: CASSFLAGGPDEQFF
DNA: TGTGCCAGCAGCTTTCTAGCGGGGGGGCCTGATGAGCAGTTCTTC

length: 12
J: TRBJ1-2
size: -
V: TRBV10-3
D: TRBD1
CDR3: CATGGAEYGYTF
DNA: TGTGCCACAGGGGGGGCCGAATATGGCTACACCTTC

length: 13
J: TRBJ1-5
size: -
V: TRBV11-3
D: -
CDR3: CASSLGVNQPQHF
DNA: TGTGCCAGCAGCTTAGGAGTCAATCAGCCCCAGCATTTT

length: 14
J: TRBJ2-7
size: -
V: TRBV7-2
D: TRBD1
CDR3: CASSKTGFEYEQYF
DNA: TGTGCCAGCAGCAAGACAGGGTTTGAGTACGAGCAGTACTTC

length: 16
J: TRBJ1-5
size: few
V: TRBV20-1
D: TRBD1
CDR3: CSATNPGQGSNQPQHF
DNA: TGCAGTGCTACGAATCCGGGACAGGGGTCGAATCAGCCCCAGCATTTT

length: 16
J: TRBJ2-3
size: -
V: TRBV12-3/TRBV12-4
D: TRBD2
CDR3: CASSFLLAGVTDTQYF
DNA: TGTGCCAGCAGTTTTCTACTAGCGGGGGTGACGGATACGCAGTATTTT

length: 12
J: TRBJ1-6
size: -
V: TRBV6-5
D: -
CDR3: CASSYATAPLHF
DNA: TGTGCCAGCAGTTACGCGACGGCCCCTCTCCACTTT

length: 13
J: TRBJ1-4
size: -
V: TRBV7-8
D: -
CDR3: CASSLEAEWKLFF
DNA: TGTGCCAGCAGCTTAGAGGCCGAGTGGAAACTGTTTTTT

length: 12
J: TRBJ2-7
size: -
V: TRBV2
D: -
CDR3: CASSEEWAGGNF
DNA: -

length: 14
J: TRBJ2-7
size: -
V: TRBV7-8
D: -
CDR3: CASSPTARDYEQYF
DNA: TGTGCCAGCAGCCCGACTGCTAGGGACTACGAGCAGTACTTC

length: 14
J: TRBJ1-2
size: few
V: TRBV2
D: TRBD1
CDR3: CASSSRGGNYGYTF
DNA: TGTGCCAGCAGTTCGCGAGGGGGCAACTATGGCTACACCTTC

length: 13
J: TRBJ1-2
size: once
V: TRBV6-1
D: TRBD1
CDR3: CASSRDRDYGYTF
DNA: TGTGCCAGCAGCCGGGACAGGGATTATGGCTACACCTTC

length: 16
J: TRBJ2-5
size: few
V: TRBV11-2
D: TRBD2
CDR3: CASSKGLAGPQETQYF
DNA: TGTGCCAGCAGCAAGGGACTAGCGGGGCCCCAAGAGACCCAGTACTTC

length: 14
J: TRBJ2-7
size: -
V: TRBV10-1
D: -
CDR3: CASRQGLRAYEQYF
DNA: TGCGCCAGCAGACAGGGTCTAAGGGCCTACGAGCAGTACTTC

length: 15
J: TRBJ2-3
size: -
V: TRBV7-7
D: TRBD1
CDR3: CASSSGDRVTDTQYF
DNA: TGTGCTAGCAGCTCAGGGGACAGGGTAACAGATACGCAGTATTTT

length: 12
J: TRBJ1-5
size: -
V: TRBV20-1
D: -
CDR3: CSDGRVGQPQHF
DNA: TGCAGTGATGGGCGGGTCGGACAGCCCCAGCATTTT

length: 15
J: TRBJ1-2
size: few
V: TRBV19
D: TRBD1
CDR3: CASSPTGAASYGYTF
DNA: TGTGCCAGTAGTCCGACAGGGGCCGCGTCCTATGGCTACACCTTC

length: 14
J: TRBJ1-5
size: -
V: TRBV6-1
D: -
CDR3: CASSVDRNPQPQHF
DNA: TGTGCCAGCAGTGTAGACAGGAACCCTCAGCCCCAGCATTTT

length: 16
J: TRBJ1-2
size: -
V: TRBV11-2
D: TRBD1
CDR3: CASSPKGTGINYGYTF
DNA: TGTGCCAGCAGCCCGAAAGGGACAGGGATAAACTATGGCTACACCTTC

length: 15
J: TRBJ2-1
size: few
V: TRBV20-1
D: TRBD2
CDR3: CSARDGTRVNNEQFF
DNA: TGCAGTGCTAGAGATGGGACTAGGGTAAACAATGAGCAGTTCTTC

length: 14
J: TRBJ2-5
size: -
V: TRBV2
D: -
CDR3: CASSLDGTQETQYF
DNA: TGTGCCAGCTCTCTTGACGGGACACAAGAGACCCAGTACTTC

length: 13
J: TRBJ1-2
size: -
V: TRBV10-3
D: TRBD1
CDR3: CAISLQGRNGYTF
DNA: TGTGCCATCAGTTTACAGGGGAGGAATGGCTACACCTTC

length: 15
J: TRBJ1-1
size: -
V: TRBV5-1
D: -
CDR3: CASSLAPQGSTEAFF
DNA: TGCGCCAGCAGCTTGGCCCCGCAGGGAAGCACTGAAGCTTTCTTT

length: 14
J: TRBJ2-7
size: -
V: TRBV20-1
D: -
CDR3: CSARDSLAGYEQYF
DNA: TGCAGTGCTAGAGACTCACTAGCAGGATACGAGCAGTACTTC

length: 16
J: TRBJ2-2
size: -
V: TRBV6-1
D: TRBD2
CDR3: CASREGLRGASGELFF
DNA: TGTGCCAGCCGAGAAGGGTTGCGGGGGGCCTCCGGGGAGCTGTTTTTT

length: 14
J: TRBJ1-5
size: -
V: TRBV12-3/TRBV12-4
D: -
CDR3: CASSSDRYNQPQHF
DNA: TGTGCCAGCAGTTCCGACAGGTACAATCAGCCCCAGCATTTT

length: 14
J: TRBJ1-5
size: -
V: TRBV6-5
D: -
CDR3: CASSYSSGDQPQHF
DNA: TGTGCCAGCAGTTACTCATCAGGGGATCAGCCCCAGCATTTT

length: 13
J: TRBJ1-2
size: -
V: TRBV3-1
D: -
CDR3: CASSQDSRWGYTF
DNA: TGTGCCAGCAGCCAAGATTCAAGGTGGGGCTACACCTTC

length: 14
J: TRBJ2-2
size: few
V: TRBV5-1
D: -
CDR3: CASSLGINTGELFF
DNA: TGCGCCAGCAGCTTGGGCATAAACACCGGGGAGCTGTTTTTT

length: 13
J: TRBJ1-6
size: -
V: TRBV19
D: -
CDR3: CASGLGFNSPLHF
DNA: TGTGCCAGCGGCCTGGGCTTCAATTCACCCCTCCACTTT

length: 15
J: TRBJ2-7
size: -
V: TRBV7-6
D: TRBD1
CDR3: CASSLIAGTGYEQYF
DNA: TGTGCCAGCAGCTTAATAGCAGGGACAGGTTACGAGCAGTACTTC

length: 14
J: TRBJ1-2
size: -
V: TRBV5-8
D: TRBD1
CDR3: CASSIGTGGTGYTF
DNA: TGTGCCAGCAGCATCGGGACAGGGGGCACGGGCTACACCTTC

length: 15
J: TRBJ1-5
size: -
V: TRBV5-8
D: -
CDR3: CASSLAGQIRQPQHF
DNA: TGTGCCAGCAGCTTGGCCGGACAGATACGTCAGCCCCAGCATTTT

length: 14
J: TRBJ1-1
size: -
V: TRBV20-1
D: -
CDR3: CSARDFRGNTEAFF
DNA: TGCAGTGCTAGAGATTTCAGGGGGAACACTGAAGCTTTCTTT

length: 16
J: TRBJ2-5
size: -
V: TRBV3-1
D: -
CDR3: CASSQTHGGGGETQYF
DNA: TGTGCCAGCAGCCAAACCCACGGCGGGGGCGGGGAGACCCAGTACTTC

length: 14
J: TRBJ1-5
size: few
V: TRBV19
D: TRBD1
CDR3: CASRWTGGFQPQHF
DNA: TGTGCCAGTAGATGGACAGGGGGGTTTCAGCCCCAGCATTTT

length: 15
J: TRBJ2-6
size: -
V: TRBV2
D: -
CDR3: CASSRRDSGANVLTF
DNA: TGTGCCAGCAGTCGACGGGACTCTGGGGCCAACGTCCTGACTTTC

length: 13
J: TRBJ2-2
size: few
V: TRBV6-1
D: -
CDR3: CASSRQVPGELFF
DNA: TGTGCCAGCAGTCGACAGGTCCCCGGGGAGCTGTTTTTT

length: 14
J: TRBJ1-1
size: -
V: TRBV6-1
D: TRBD1
CDR3: CASTLYRGRTEAFF
DNA: TGTGCCAGCACTCTGTACAGGGGGCGCACTGAAGCTTTCTTT

length: 15
J: TRBJ2-6
size: -
V: TRBV6-4
D: -
CDR3: CASSEQGPGANVLTF
DNA: TGTGCCAGCAGTGAACAGGGTCCTGGGGCCAACGTCCTGACTTTC

length: 14
J: TRBJ2-3
size: -
V: TRBV5-1
D: TRBD1
CDR3: CASGPTGGGDTQYF
DNA: TGCGCCAGCGGACCGACAGGGGGCGGAGATACGCAGTATTTT

length: 14
J: TRBJ2-2
size: few
V: TRBV20-1
D: TRBD1
CDR3: CSAPDRANTGELFF
DNA: TGCAGTGCCCCCGACAGGGCGAACACCGGGGAGCTGTTTTTT

length: 14
J: TRBJ1-2
size: -
V: TRBV30
D: -
CDR3: CAWVGLGGAYGYTF
DNA: TGTGCCTGGGTTGGGTTGGGGGGAGCCTATGGCTACACCTTC

length: 13
J: TRBJ1-2
size: -
V: TRBV28
D: -
CDR3: CAECRGGSYGYTF
DNA: TGTGCCGAGTGCAGGGGCGGTTCCTATGGCTACACCTTC